These 13 T cell receptor beta chains were sequenced from one sample in a study of T cells in Graves' hyperthyroidism and ophthalmopathy. Researchers took RNA transcripts and amplified the TCR beta CDR3 regions from them. The primer set for the first-round RT-PCR of the TCR CDR3 was HTBI. A single record per CDR3 protein comes from TCRdb applying MiXCR to the multiplex PCR reads. The data show around 250,000 distinct CDR3 sequences, 16% seen once. The sample comprised blood. These receptors originate from a woman between 18 and 30 years old with Graves' ophthalmopathy.

The sample holds many counts of this clonotype. The genes are TRBV6-2 or TRBV6-3 and TRBJ2-1; 13 bases map to TRBD2. CDR3 length: 17 residues. V was clipped by 0 bases and J by 3 bases; unmatched bases: 2. In germline, CDR1 is MNHEY, CDR2 SVGEGT. CDR3 nucleotides: TGTGCCAGCAGTTACTCGACTAGCGGGAGGATCTACAATGAGCAGTTCTTC. Amino acids: CASSYSTSGRIYNEQFF.

This clonotype was found many times. V usage is TRBV11-3 and J usage is TRBJ1-3; the D is unclear. From germline, CDR1 is SGHNT and CDR2 YENEEA. The CDR3 is 15 residues long. Trimming stripped 1 base from V and 0 bases from J, with 7 bases between. The CDR3 DNA reads TGTGCCAGCAGCTTAGCAGTTTTCTCTGGAAACACCATATATTTT. It encodes CASSLAVFSGNTIYF.

Many counts were recorded for this clonotype. The V gene is TRBV7-9, the J gene TRBJ1-1; D is possibly TRBD1 (5 bases). V was cut by 1 base and J by 7 bases, with 7 bases left in between. Germline CDR1 and CDR2: SEHNR and FQNEAQ (reference sequence). This CDR3 has 12 residues. CDR3: CASSLGGNEAFF. The CDR3 nucleotides are TGTGCCAGCAGCTTAGGGGGGAATGAAGCTTTCTTT.

The sample holds many counts of this clonotype. This chain links TRBV20-1 with TRBJ1-1; 7 bases fit TRBD1. The V and J ends lost 1 base and 6 bases, in that order; junction bases with no gene match: 11. CDR3 size: 15 residues. The germline V gene has CDR1 DFQATT and CDR2 SNEGSKA (reference sequence). In DNA form, the CDR3 reads TGCAGTGCTAGAGGGCTCGACAGGGCCAGACCTGAAGCTTTCTTT. Translation: CSARGLDRARPEAFF.

In its sample, this clonotype was seen many times. The rearrangement links TRBV7-9 to TRBJ2-1; the D is unclear. CDR1 is SEHNR and CDR2 is FQNEAQ in the germline V gene (reference sequence). Trimming shortened V by 8 bases and J by 9 bases, and 8 bases separated the two germline ends. This CDR3 region has 10 residues. CDR3 DNA: TGTGCCAGCCGAGGTGGTGAGCAGTTCTTC. It codes for CASRGGEQFF.

The sample holds many counts of this clonotype. V is TRBV28 and J is TRBJ1-5, with D unclear. There are 11 residues in the CDR3. CDR1 is MDHEN, CDR2 SYDVKM, per germline. Trimming stripped 4 bases from V and 4 bases from J, with 2 bases between. CDR3 region: CASSYNQPQHF. The CDR3 bases are TGTGCCAGCAGTTATAATCAGCCCCAGCATTTT.

In its sample, this clonotype was seen many times. The chain is built from TRBV5-6 and TRBJ1-6, with D possibly TRBD1 on 5 matching bases. This CDR3 is 14 amino acids long. The V gene's germline CDR1 is SGHDT and CDR2 YYEEEE. V lost 2 bases and J 9 bases, leaving 12 bases between the germline ends. The DNA for the CDR3 is TGTGCCAGCAGCTTAGGGGTTGTGAGTTCACCCCTCCACTTT. Translated: CASSLGVVSSPLHF.

The chain recombines TRBV4-2 with TRBJ1-4, with unresolved D. Germline V lookup: CDR1 LGHNA, CDR2 YNFKEQ. CDR3 length equals 15 residues. V lost 0 bases and J lost 8, with 13 bases in between. The CDR3 region has the DNA TGTGCCAGCAGCCAAGATTGGGGAAGGGAAGAAAAACTGTTTTTT. This encodes CASSQDWGREEKLFF.

This clonotype appeared many times. This chain uses TRBV5-6 with TRBJ1-3; D gene uncertain. Trimming left V 2 bases short and J 0 bases short, with 3 bases between. The CDR3 length is 13 residues. CDR1 is SGHDT and CDR2 is YYEEEE in the germline V gene. DNA of the CDR3: TGTGCCAGCAGCTTTAGCTCTGGAAACACCATATATTTT. It encodes CASSFSSGNTIYF.

The genes are TRBV20-1 and TRBJ2-7, with 7 bases identical to TRBD2. CDR1 and CDR2 (germline): DFQATT, SNEGSKA (reference sequence). J gave up 3 bases and V 2 bases, and 16 bases lay outside the gene matches. The CDR3 consists of 17 residues. For the CDR3, the DNA is TGCAGTGCTAGAAGCCCTCGTGGGTCTAGCGGTGGCTACGAGCAGTACTTC. Protein: CSARSPRGSSGGYEQYF.

This clonotype was seen ten or more times. The rearrangement links TRBV4-1 to TRBJ1-5; D is ambiguous. Deletions cut 1 base from V and 11 bases from J, with 15 bases between. The CDR3 runs to 14 residues. Germline V gives CDR1 MGHRA, CDR2 YSYEKL. In nucleotides, the CDR3 is TGCGCCAGCAGCCAAGTGGCAGTAGGGTTGACCCAGCATTTT. Translating it yields CASSQVAVGLTQHF.

The table lists this clonotype with many counts. This chain connects TRBV20-1 to TRBJ1-2, with D possibly TRBD1 on 5 matching bases. The V and J ends lost 0 bases and 7 bases respectively, with 6 bases between them. The CDR3 length is 11 residues. Germline-derived CDR1 and CDR2 are DFQATT and SNEGSKA (reference sequence). The CDR3 sequence: CSARERGGYTF. CDR3 DNA: TGCAGTGCTAGAGAGAGGGGTGGCTACACCTTC.

There are many counts of this clonotype. The chain uses TRBV6-1 and TRBJ2-5; D remains unclear. The CDR3 spans 14 residues. CDR1 is MNHNS and CDR2 is SASEGT in the germline V gene. Trimming took off 6 bases at V and 2 bases at J, with 13 bases between the two ends. The CDR3 here is CASRPLPQQETQYF. The DNA of the CDR3 is TGTGCCAGCAGACCATTACCCCAACAAGAGACCCAGTACTTC.